Many counts were recorded for the clone carrying this T cell receptor beta chain. Systemic immunosuppression or autoimmune disease history was grounds to exclude patients. Baseline, cycle 4 day 1, and cycle 7 day 1 were the blood sampling points. The method was immunoSEQ multiplex PCR; TCRdb's version includes in-frame clones alone and lacks a portion of them. Here the sample spans more than 40,000 clones, approximately 71% being singletons. This record comes from a study of OX40 agonist ivuxolimab in advanced cancers. Across the whole study: Having had anti-PD-1, anti-PD-L1 or anti-CTLA-4 therapy before was allowed, and around 39% had some. Partial responses were observed in three patients, of whom one had hepatocellular carcinoma and two had cutaneous melanoma.

CDR3 length equals 15 residues. Germline V gene data show CDR1 as SGHAT and CDR2 as FQNNGV. The V segment lost 5 bases and the J segment 8 bases; nucleotides outside the gene matches: 13. The sequencing used CD4+ or CD8+ T cells sorted from blood, collected in a trial of the OX40 agonist ivuxolimab. This sequence was found in an adult with an advanced solid tumor such as melanoma, head and neck, liver or kidney cancer. This chain uses TRBV11-2 with TRBJ1-2, with 8 positions matching TRBD1. This CDR3 reads CASSQGQGGLGGYTF. The CDR3 DNA reads as TGTGCCAGCAGCCAAGGACAGGGTGGTCTCGGGGGCTACACCTTC.